This record covers a single TCR beta chain. Sequenced by immunoSEQ multiplex PCR; TCRdb stores in-frame clones only, minus some. The data show about 100,000 clones, around nine tenths seen once. V shed 2 bases, J shed 4 bases, and the junction held 6 bases outside the gene matches. Germline V gene lookup returns CDR1 MGHRA and CDR2 YSYEKL. The CDR3 is made up of 15 amino acids. This sample was included in a study of identifying expanded T cells in peripheral blood. Sequences were obtained from blood. The sequence came from a person between 18 and 69 years old in good health. This sequence joins TRBV4-1 and TRBJ2-7; 9 positions agree with TRBD1. The CDR3 region is CASSQTGGLGYEQYF. In DNA form, the CDR3 reads TGCGCCAGCAGCCAAACAGGGGGCCTCGGTTACGAGCAGTACTTC.